This T cell receptor (beta chain) stems from a study of blood T cell repertoires in COVID-19. The overall study: Sites in the United States, Italy and Spain provided acute and convalescent COVID-19 samples. The analysed material was cDNA or gDNA that came from T cells, B-cell-depleted T cells, or PBMCs.

The CDR3 totals 14 residues. Trimming took off 8 bases at V and 3 bases at J, with 16 bases between the two ends. Germline V gene sequence: CDR1 MDHEN, CDR2 SYDVKM. In the study's own analysis: It was from reference gene primer amplification that nucleated cell counts were estimated. Only in-frame clones appear in the TCRdb table, and some are missing; sequencing was by immunoSEQ multiplex PCR. V and J calls and clone size are as listed in that table; D and trimming were resolved from the DNA. There are about 15,000 clones in the sample; 80% to 90% occur only once, and 35% lies in the top ten. The sequence derives from a man between 65 and 85 years old in a cohort sampled during active COVID-19. Sequencing was done on a sample of peripheral blood. V and J are TRBV28 and TRBJ1-1; D is possibly TRBD1 (5 bases). CDR3 region: CASAGPPTDTEAFF. CDR3 nucleotides: TGTGCCAGCGCGGGACCCCCGACGGACACTGAAGCTTTCTTT.